The 29 T cell receptor beta chains listed next were all sequenced from one sample in a study of response to subunit inactivated influenza vaccine. TCRdb called the RT-PCR reads again in MiXCR, with one record for every CDR3 protein. The table has roughly 700,000 distinct CDR3 sequences, around 13% seen once. The sequences come from PBMCs from blood, collected roughly 2 weeks before vaccination. These receptors all stem from a man aged 45-65 years who received an inactivated influenza vaccine.

This clonotype was seen many times. This chain connects TRBV7-2 to TRBJ2-1; no clear D. Trimming left V 1 base short and J 4 bases short, with 14 bases between. The CDR3 totals 16 residues. Germline V CDR1 and CDR2: SGHTA, FQGNSA. CDR3 residues: CASSLEVWAAYNEQFF. The CDR3 bases are TGTGCCAGCAGCTTAGAGGTCTGGGCGGCTTACAATGAGCAGTTCTTC.

This clonotype was recorded a few times. The V call is TRBV9, the J call TRBJ2-1, with no clear D. Germline V gene data show CDR1 as SGDLS and CDR2 as YYNGEE. V gave up 0 bases and J gave up 8 bases, with 6 bases separating them. There are 12 residues in the CDR3. The CDR3 loop reads CASSVELDEQFF. The CDR3 bases are TGTGCCAGCAGCGTAGAATTGGATGAGCAGTTCTTC.

This clonotype was recorded a few times. This chain connects TRBV7-6 to TRBJ2-1, with D possibly matching TRBD2 (5 bases). The ends were cut back, 1 base at V and 2 bases at J, with 9 bases in the middle. This CDR3 is built from 15 residues. The germline V gene encodes CDR1 SGHVS and CDR2 FNYEAQ. CDR3 nucleotides: TGTGCCAGCAGCTTAGATCCAGCGGCCTACAATGAGCAGTTCTTC. Its translation is CASSLDPAAYNEQFF.

V is TRBV6-5 and J is TRBJ2-3, with D possibly TRBD1 on 6 matching bases. The CDR3 spans 18 residues. Per the germline V gene, CDR1 is MNHEY and CDR2 is SVGAGI. Trimming shortened V by 4 bases and J by 6 bases, and 26 bases separated the two germline ends. CDR3 DNA: TGTGCCAGCAGTTGGACCTGGACAGAAGAACTGCACATGGATACGCAGTATTTT. Translation gives CASSWTWTEELHMDTQYF.

The chain recombines TRBV20-1 with TRBJ2-7; either TRBD1 or TRBD2 may supply D (5 bases each). The CDR3 extends over 14 amino acids. The germline V and J ends were trimmed by 5 bases and 2 bases, with 16 bases remaining between them. Looked up from germline, CDR1 is DFQATT and CDR2 is SNEGSKA (reference sequence). The CDR3 region has the DNA TGCAGTGCTGGGTGGAACCGGGGACCCTACGAGCAGTACTTC. This codes for CSAGWNRGPYEQYF.

This clonotype has only a few counts. The V gene is TRBV4-2, the J gene TRBJ2-3; D gene ambiguous. Trimming pared 0 bases from V and 4 bases from J, leaving 11 bases between. CDR3 length: 15 amino acids. Germline V gene data show CDR1 as LGHNA and CDR2 as YNFKEQ. This CDR3 is CASSQDLRSADTQYF. In DNA form, the CDR3 reads TGTGCCAGCAGCCAAGATCTACGGAGTGCAGATACGCAGTATTTT.

This clonotype was detected a few times. V gene TRBV7-9 combines with J gene TRBJ2-5; tentative D call: TRBD1 (6 bases). The CDR3 runs 14 residues. Germline V gene data show CDR1 as SEHNR and CDR2 as FQNEAQ (reference sequence). The ends were cut back, 4 bases at V and 5 bases at J, with 14 bases in the middle. DNA for the CDR3: TGTGCCAGCAGCTCCCTACAGGGAGTGGAGACCCAGTACTTC. Its translation is CASSSLQGVETQYF.

This clonotype was seen only a few times. CDR3: CASSQERTSGGDTQYF. CDR3 bases: TGTGCCAGCAGCCAAGAGAGAACTAGCGGGGGGGATACGCAGTATTTT. The rearrangement joins TRBV4-2 to TRBJ2-3, with 12 bases fitting TRBD2. The CDR3 runs 16 residues. The germline CDR1 and CDR2 sequences are LGHNA and YNFKEQ. The V and J ends lost 0 bases and 6 bases, in that order; junction bases with no gene match: 4.

In this sample, this clonotype turned up many times. The chain links TRBV5-6 to TRBJ2-7; weak D call: TRBD1 (6 bases). Trimming took off 1 base at V and 0 bases at J, with 14 bases between the two ends. This CDR3 has 16 amino acids. The V gene's germline CDR1 is SGHDT and CDR2 YYEEEE. The CDR3 protein is CASSLRTALNSYEQYF. CDR3 sequence (DNA): TGTGCCAGCAGCTTGCGGACAGCTCTTAACTCCTACGAGCAGTACTTC.

This clonotype occurred a few times. V is TRBV27 and J is TRBJ2-3; 7 bases align to TRBD1. Germline CDR1 MNHEY, CDR2 SMNVEV (reference sequence). This CDR3 spans 13 amino acids. Trimming removed 6 bases from V and 4 bases from J; junction bases left unmatched: 4. This chain's CDR3 is CASRYGTADTQYF. The DNA for the CDR3 is TGTGCCAGCAGATATGGGACAGCAGATACGCAGTATTTT.

There are many counts of this clonotype. V and J are TRBV3-1 and TRBJ2-1; the D gene is possibly TRBD2 (6 bases). V was clipped by 4 bases and J by 2 bases, with 12 bases between them. The CDR3 is made up of 15 amino acids. CDR1 LGHDT and CDR2 YNNKEL come from the germline V gene (reference sequence). The CDR3 DNA sequence: TGTGCCAGCAGCCCTAATAGCGGAGCCTACAATGAGCAGTTCTTC. Encoded protein: CASSPNSGAYNEQFF.

J is TRBJ1-4 and V is TRBV5-5; no clear D. The ends were cut back, 4 bases at V and 8 bases at J, with 9 bases in the middle. Looked up from germline, CDR1 is SGHKS and CDR2 is YYEKEE (reference sequence). The CDR3 extends over 12 amino acids. Here the CDR3 reads CASSLDWEKLFF. The CDR3 DNA reads TGTGCCAGCAGCCTGGACTGGGAAAAACTGTTTTTT.

This clonotype has a count of ten or more. The chain employs TRBV29-1 and TRBJ2-5, with a possible D match to TRBD1 (5 bases). V was shortened by 6 bases and J by 9 bases, with 14 bases between the two germline ends. Per germline, CDR1 SQVTM and CDR2 ANQGSEA. This CDR3 has 11 residues. The CDR3 region has the DNA TGCAGCGTAGCAACCAGGGCGGCCCAGTACTTC. This translates into CSVATRAAQYF. Full variable domain (outside the CDR3, taken from reference TRBV29-1 and TRBJ2-5): SAVISQKPSRDICQRGTSLTIQCQVDSQVTMMFWYRQQPGQSLTLIATANQGSEATYESGFVIDKFPISRPNLTFSTLTVSNMSPEDSSIYLCSVATRAAQYFGPGTRLLVL.

This clonotype came up a few times. The CDR3 spells CSVEDPGGAGYEQYF. CDR3 DNA sequence: TGCAGCGTTGAAGACCCAGGGGGCGCTGGGTACGAGCAGTACTTC. The chain recombines TRBV29-1 with TRBJ2-7, with 8 nucleotides matching TRBD1. This CDR3 region has 15 residues. Germline-derived CDR1 and CDR2 are SQVTM and ANQGSEA. V shed 0 bases, J shed 4 bases, and the junction held 8 bases outside the gene matches.

Details on this clonotype: A read error may explain this, as a much larger clone is one base away. The J gene is TRBJ2-1, the V gene TRBV20-1; 10 bases match TRBD2. The CDR3 runs 16 residues. CDR1 is DFQATT, CDR2 SNEGSKA, per germline (reference sequence). The V segment lost 6 bases and the J segment 2 bases; nucleotides outside the gene matches: 10. The CDR3 loop reads CSATVGTSVTYNEQFF. The CDR3 DNA is TGCAGTGCCACCGTTGGGACTAGCGTAACCTACAATGAGCAGTTCTTC.

This clonotype was detected many times. The chain carries TRBV5-1 and TRBJ2-3; 15 positions match TRBD2. Looked up from germline, CDR1 is SGHRS and CDR2 is YFSETQ. J gave up 3 bases and V 4 bases, and 3 bases lay outside the gene matches. The CDR3 loop spans 16 amino acids. The CDR3 DNA reads as TGCGCCAGCAGCGGAGGGACTAGCGGGAGGACAGATACGCAGTATTTT. It yields the protein CASSGGTSGRTDTQYF.

This clonotype was detected only a few times. The V call is TRBV7-8, the J call TRBJ1-4, with D possibly matching TRBD1 (5 bases). The CDR3 runs to 16 residues. V was cut by 3 bases and J by 3 bases, with 14 bases left in between. Germline CDR1 is SGHVS and CDR2 is FQNEAQ. The CDR3, as DNA: TGTGCCAGCAGCTTCCTCGGGTGGGGGGCTAATGAAAAACTGTTTTTT. As protein: CASSFLGWGANEKLFF.

This clonotype was seen more than once but under ten times. The chain's CDR3 is CASSPWHSSGANVLTF. CDR3 coding DNA: TGTGCCAGCAGCCCTTGGCACAGCTCTGGGGCCAACGTCCTGACTTTC. The chain links TRBV7-8 to TRBJ2-6; D remains ambiguous. Germline V gives CDR1 SGHVS, CDR2 FQNEAQ. Between the trimmed V and J ends, which lost 5 bases and 0 bases, there was a span of 11 bases. This CDR3 region has 16 residues.

This clonotype was seen at least ten times. V gene TRBV29-1 combines with J gene TRBJ1-4; TRBD1 is a possible D gene (5 bases). The CDR3 runs 13 residues. Germline loops: CDR1 SQVTM, CDR2 ANQGSEA. Trimming stripped 8 bases from V and 8 bases from J, with 18 bases between. The CDR3 here is CSIWTPRGEKLFF. DNA of the CDR3: TGCAGCATCTGGACACCACGAGGGGAAAAACTGTTTTTT.

The CDR3: CASSEALEFNTQYF. Here the CDR3 DNA reads TGTGCCAGCAGTGAAGCGCTGGAGTTCAATACGCAGTATTTT. The chain is built from TRBV6-1 and TRBJ2-3; D gene unclear. The germline CDR1 and CDR2 sequences are MNHNS and SASEGT. V lost 0 bases and J lost 7, with 11 bases in between. This CDR3 has 14 residues.

The chain links TRBV28 to TRBJ2-7; weak D call: TRBD2 (6 bases). V shed 6 bases and J shed 6 bases, with 21 bases lying between them. The CDR3 runs to 15 residues. The germline V gene encodes CDR1 MDHEN and CDR2 SYDVKM. The CDR3 DNA follows: TGTGCCAGCAGACCCTCGGTGGGACTTTTCCTCGAGCAGTACTTC. Protein product: CASRPSVGLFLEQYF.

This chain joins TRBV2 and TRBJ2-3, with 12 bases identical to TRBD2. CDR1 is SNHLY and CDR2 is FYNNEI in the germline V gene. The CDR3 runs to 19 residues. V shed 5 bases, J shed 2 bases, and the junction held 14 bases outside the gene matches. The DNA of the CDR3 is TGTGCCAGCAGTTTCAAGGTCGGGCTAGCGGGGGGGAACACAGATACGCAGTATTTT. Protein: CASSFKVGLAGGNTDTQYF.

CDR3 sequence: CSARSVRGVNEQYF. CDR3 coding DNA: TGCAGTGCTAGGTCTGTGCGGGGGGTAAACGAGCAGTACTTC. This chain uses TRBV20-1 with TRBJ2-7, with 8 bases aligning to TRBD2. This CDR3 spans 14 amino acids. Unmatched junction bases numbered 9, after V lost 3 bases and J lost 5 bases. Germline V CDR1 and CDR2: DFQATT, SNEGSKA (reference sequence).

The sample holds many counts of this clonotype. The rearrangement uses TRBV11-2 and TRBJ2-1; weak D call: TRBD1 (6 bases). CDR1 is SGHAT and CDR2 is FQNNGV in the germline V gene. V was pared by 1 base and J by 2 bases, with 12 bases between. There are 16 residues in the CDR3. The DNA for the CDR3 is TGTGCCAGCAGCTTAGCTAGGACAGTTCCCTACAATGAGCAGTTCTTC. Translation gives CASSLARTVPYNEQFF. Supplemented by reference TRBV11-2 and TRBJ2-1, the full variable domain reads EAGVAQSPRYKIIEKRQSVAFWCNPISGHATLYWYQQILGQGPKLLIQFQNNGVVDDSQLPKDRFSAERLKGVDSTLKIQPAKLEDSAVYLCASSLARTVPYNEQFFGPGTRLTVL.

The chain combines TRBV4-2 with TRBJ2-3; no definite D call. Trimming cost V 10 bases and J 5 bases, with 19 bases left between them. This CDR3 spans 14 amino acids. Germline values: CDR1 LGHNA, CDR2 YNFKEQ. For the CDR3, the DNA is TGTGCCATCGGCCCCGTACGCCCGGGAGATACGCAGTATTTT. Amino acid sequence: CAIGPVRPGDTQYF.

The CDR3 nucleotides are TGTGCCAGCAAATCTGTCGACAGGGTTCCCTACGAGCAGTACTTC. Amino acid sequence: CASKSVDRVPYEQYF. V and J are TRBV6-1 and TRBJ2-7, with 7 bases matching TRBD1. Germline CDR1 MNHNS, CDR2 SASEGT. V dropped 7 bases and J dropped 2; count of bases not matched to a gene: 11. CDR3 length: 15 residues.

The genes are TRBV4-3 and TRBJ2-2, with 8 bases that match TRBD1. Trimming at V came to 3 bases and at J to 5 bases, leaving 5 bases not matched to a gene. Germline CDR1 and CDR2: LGHNA and YSLEER. This CDR3 comprises 15 residues. CDR3 sequence reads: CASSHADRGTGELFF. The CDR3 coding sequence is TGCGCCAGCAGCCACGCAGACAGGGGAACCGGGGAGCTGTTTTTT.

This clonotype was found a few times. The chain couples TRBV28 to TRBJ2-3; 7 nucleotides line up with TRBD1. This CDR3 contains 14 residues. The V gene's germline CDR1 is MDHEN and CDR2 SYDVKM. V dropped 3 bases and J dropped 4; count of bases not matched to a gene: 4. In nucleotides, the CDR3 is TGTGCCAGCAGTTTTAGCACAGGGGCAGATACGCAGTATTTT. Protein product: CASSFSTGADTQYF.

This clonotype was counted between two and nine times. This chain connects TRBV9 to TRBJ2-7, with 8 bases aligning to TRBD2. This CDR3 contains 14 residues. The germline V gene encodes CDR1 SGDLS and CDR2 YYNGEE. Unmatched junction bases numbered 11, after V lost 7 bases and J lost 5 bases. DNA of the CDR3: TGTGCCAGCGGGGCCGGGACTAGTCCCCACGAGCAGTACTTC. It translates to CASGAGTSPHEQYF.